Given below is one TCR beta chain in context. In germline, CDR1 is SEHNR, CDR2 FQNEAQ (reference sequence). This CDR3 spans 12 amino acids. Deletions cut 2 bases from V and 4 bases from J, with 4 bases between. The data are from a study of blood T cell repertoires in COVID-19. Study-level background: COVID-19 samples collected from the United States, Italy and Spain covered acute and convalescent phases. The cDNA or gDNA used as material had been derived from T cells, B-cell-depleted T cells, or PBMCs.

As originally analysed: Amplification from reference gene primers served as the basis for estimated nucleated cell counts. The method was immunoSEQ multiplex PCR; TCRdb's version includes in-frame clones alone and lacks a portion of them. V and J calls and clone size are those listed in that table; D and trimming were worked out from the DNA. The table includes over 200,000 clones, about 90% detected once. The sample was peripheral blood. This TCR derives from a middle-aged man with active or convalescent COVID-19. The chain recombines TRBV7-9 with TRBJ2-3; no clear D. Here the CDR3 DNA reads TGTGCCAGCAGCTTACAGGCAGATACGCAGTATTTT. It is translated as CASSLQADTQYF.